This T cell receptor beta chain came from a study of vaccination effects on CD4 cells after COVID-19 (dated by TCRdb to the early 2020s). A note on the overall study: Each participant got two doses of an mRNA SARS-CoV-2 vaccine, either BNT162b2 or mRNA-1273. The study compared SARS-CoV-2 spike-specific CD4+ TCR repertoires before and after mRNA vaccination in COVID-19 convalescent patients and infection-naive vaccine recipients. The full study included around nine COVID-19 convalescent patients and a few SARS-CoV-2-naive healthy vaccine recipients. In the study, cultures from other donors were sequenced using the Oncomine TCR Beta short-read assay on an Illumina iSeq 100. What the work shows at the level of the full study, not this receptor alone: Among healthy vaccine recipients, nearly all vaccine-induced clones were SARS-CoV-2 mono-reactive, and just 1 of 255 was cross-reactive with common cold coronaviruses. Only a small number of convalescent patients were included, and no early post-infection timepoints were available, which limited the study. Clones induced by infection and clones induced by vaccination both contracted markedly at late timepoints after vaccination, which fits with T cell responses waning over time.

As concerns this clone: The clone's antigen remains unknown. Per-base qualities were not stored, and no clone one base away is much larger.

In the ViraFEST assay, PBMC were stimulated with viral peptide pools, and antigen-specific CD4+ T cell clonotypes were then identified by expansion using TCR sequencing. After around ten days of culture, CD4+ T cells were isolated with the EasySep CD4+ T cell isolation kit. None of the healthy vaccine recipients had a prior SARS-CoV-2 infection, which was confirmed by nucleocapsid antibody tests that came back negative both before and after vaccination. Each well held two million PBMC cultured in IMDM containing around 5.1% human AB serum, around 9.3 IU/ml IL-2 and gentamicin, along with 10 ug/ml peptides. Half of the culture medium was replaced with fresh IL-2-containing medium on days 3 and 7. Unless noted otherwise, every peptide stimulation condition was grown in triplicate wells. Using Ficoll-Paque Plus gradient centrifugation, PBMC were separated from whole blood and then either used fresh or cryopreserved at -140C. The spike proteins of SARS-CoV-2 and of the common cold coronaviruses HCoV-NL63, HCoV-OC43 and HCoV-229E were spanned by overlapping peptide pools. The QIAamp micro DNA kit was used to extract genomic DNA from the cultured CD4+ T cells.

Library generation was performed with the immunoSEQ multiplex PCR assay. DNA from the cultured, isolated CD4+ T cells was subjected to TCR beta CDR3 sequencing. The authors' pipeline ran thus. The analysis removed non-productive TCR sequences, trimmed reads to the CDR3 region, and retained only CDR3s that were 7 or more amino acids long. Antigen-specific clonotypes were identified using the MANAFEST web app by comparison of expansion in peptide wells against reference cultures. To count as positive, a clone had to show expansion at FDR<0.05 compared with the reference and with all other wells, an odds ratio above 5, and a frequency above 0.1% in two replicate wells. Clonotypes significantly expanded in SARS-CoV-2 spike wells and in at least one common cold coronavirus spike condition were defined as cross-reactive. CDR3 similarity was assessed by Levenshtein distance using the stringdist R package, and unrooted trees were constructed with ape in R 3.6.1. TCRdb's version of the immuneACCESS table is confined to in-frame rearrangements and falls short of the full clone set. An unresolved V gene accounts for under half of the shortfall where checked; the remainder is of unknown origin. V and J calls and clone size follow that table, whereas D and trimming were derived from the DNA. For this sample the table gives about 11,000 clones, of which less than 80% were detected only once. Roughly a quarter of the sample belongs to the ten largest clones.

The source of this sequence is a human donor who received a COVID-19 vaccine. This material consisted of CD4+ T cells from PBMCs cultured with HCoV-229E spike peptides, taken before COVID-19 vaccination. The cell subset or site label, as the study defines it: HCoV-229E spike overlapping peptide pool stimulation.

The nucleotide sequence is TGTGCCAGCAGCTTATCAGGGCGGGTTCCTGGGGCTGGAAACACCATATATTTT. This encodes CASSLSGRVPGAGNTIYF. The receptor chain draws on TRBV13 and TRBJ1-3; TRBD1 is a possible D gene, resting on 5 matching bases. The junction shows trimming of 2 bases on V and 2 bases on J, plus 19 bases between the germline ends. Measured from the cysteine to the phenylalanine, the CDR3 is 18 residues long. Kept here is only the CDR3 DNA, which spans 54 bases and is read in frame from base 1. CDR1 and CDR2, per the germline V gene (reference sequence), are PRHDT and FYEKMQ.